A single sample gave rise to the 23 T cell receptor beta chains below, sequenced in a study of shared clonotypes between healthy human individuals. Repertoires were generated with immunoSEQ multiplex PCR, while TCRdb's copy carries only in-frame clones and drops some. The sample lists around 2.1 million clones, approximately 94% occurring once. CD8 cells classed as naive were CD45RO-negative and positively selected for CCR7, excluding terminally differentiated effector memory CD45RA+ cells. The sequenced sample was naive CD8+ T cells from PBMCs. Receptors originate from a man in his late teens or twenties in good health. Some clones in this sample may be carry-over from other donors' samples.

The chain has TRBV7-2 and TRBJ2-7; D could derive from TRBD1 or TRBD2 (5 bases each). CDR3 size: 16 residues. Germline-derived CDR1 and CDR2 are SGHTA and FQGNSA. V lost 1 base, J lost 0 bases, and 13 bases lay in between. CDR3 bases: TGTGCCAGCAGCTTAGGCCCGGGACCGAGCTCCTACGAGCAGTACTTC. It encodes CASSLGPGPSSYEQYF. The entire variable domain, with the rest obtained from reference TRBV7-2 and TRBJ2-7, is as follows: GAGVSQSPSNKVTEKGKDVELRCDPISGHTALYWYRQSLGQGLEFLIYFQGNSAPDKSGLPSDRFSAERTGGSVSTLTIQRTQQEDSAVYLCASSLGPGPSSYEQYFGPGTRLTVT.

In DNA, the CDR3 is TGCGCCAGCAGCCAAGTCGTGGCGGGAGGATGGGGGCAGTACTTC. It is translated as CASSQVVAGGWGQYF. This chain uses TRBV4-1 with TRBJ2-7, with 8 positions matching TRBD2. This CDR3 comprises 15 residues. The J segment lost 9 bases and the V segment lost 1 base, leaving 11 bases of the junction unmatched. Germline CDR1 reads MGHRA; CDR2 reads YSYEKL.

The CDR3 DNA reads as TGTGCCAGCAGCTTTGCAGCTAATACGCAGTATTTT. It yields the protein CASSFAANTQYF. This chain links TRBV13 with TRBJ2-3; D not resolved. Germline V lookup: CDR1 PRHDT, CDR2 FYEKMQ (reference sequence). CDR3 length: 12 amino acids. The V gene lost 3 bases and the J gene lost 7 bases, with 8 bases spanning the gap. The whole variable domain, filled in from reference TRBV13 and TRBJ2-3, reads AAGVIQSPRHLIKEKRETATLKCYPIPRHDTVYWYQQGPGQDPQFLISFYEKMQSDKGSIPDRFSAQQFSDYHSELNMSSLELGDSALYFCASSFAANTQYFGPGTRLTVL.

This clone has just one count. V is TRBV10-1 and J is TRBJ2-1; TRBD2 agrees at 10 bases. Germline lookup yields CDR1 WNHNN and CDR2 SYGVQD (reference sequence). The CDR3 is 16 residues long. The V and J ends lost 2 bases and 6 bases, in that order; junction bases with no gene match: 7. CDR3 in amino acids: CASSEVPSGSLNEQFF. CDR3 sequence (DNA): TGCGCCAGCAGTGAGGTCCCTAGCGGGAGTCTCAATGAGCAGTTCTTC.

The rearrangement joins TRBV27 to TRBJ1-2, with TRBD1 matching 7 bases. Per the germline V gene, CDR1 is MNHEY and CDR2 is SMNVEV (reference sequence). The CDR3 contains 15 residues. Germline trimming cut 6 bases from V and 3 bases from J; bases unmatched to any gene: 10. The CDR3 region is CASSQTGPPYYGYTF. CDR3 DNA: TGTGCCAGCAGCCAGACAGGGCCCCCTTACTATGGCTACACCTTC.

The chain links TRBV19 to TRBJ1-2; no clear D. V was clipped by 3 bases and J by 6 bases, with 2 bases between them. Per the germline V gene, CDR1 is LNHDA and CDR2 is SQIVND (reference sequence). The CDR3 has 10 residues. CDR3 sequence: CASSMDGYTF. CDR3 nucleotides: TGTGCCAGTAGTATGGATGGCTACACCTTC. The full variable domain, completed using reference TRBV19 and TRBJ1-2, is DGGITQSPKYLFRKEGQNVTLSCEQNLNHDAMYWYRQDPGQGLRLIYYSQIVNDFQKGDIAEGYSVSREKKESFPLTVTSAQKNPTAFYLCASSMDGYTFGSGTRLTVV.

The CDR3 loop is CASTQQKGAGANVLTF. The CDR3 DNA reads TGTGCCAGCACCCAACAGAAGGGGGCTGGGGCCAACGTCCTGACTTTC. This chain links TRBV6-6 with TRBJ2-6, with D possibly TRBD1 on 6 matching bases. Germline V gives CDR1 MNHNY, CDR2 SVGAGI (reference sequence). The length of the CDR3 is 16 residues. V shed 7 bases and J shed 2 bases, with 15 bases lying between them.

The rearrangement joins TRBV5-6 to TRBJ1-5; D is ambiguous. Between the trimmed V and J ends, which lost 0 bases and 9 bases, there was a span of 16 bases. The CDR3 covers 15 residues. From germline, CDR1 is SGHDT and CDR2 YYEEEE. The CDR3 loop is CASSLANHSLGPQHF. The CDR3 nucleotides are TGTGCCAGCAGCTTGGCCAACCACAGCCTTGGGCCCCAGCATTTT.

This chain connects TRBV13 to TRBJ2-7; 12 bases match TRBD2. The trim removed 3 bases at V and 6 bases at J, leaving 9 bases unmatched. The CDR3 contains 16 residues. Per the germline V gene, CDR1 is PRHDT and CDR2 is FYEKMQ (reference sequence). The CDR3 protein is CASSFTPGTSGSEQYF. The CDR3 DNA is TGTGCCAGCAGCTTCACTCCCGGGACTAGCGGGTCCGAGCAGTACTTC.

The genes are TRBV4-1 and TRBJ1-6; D possibly corresponds to TRBD1 (5 bases). CDR3 length equals 17 residues. Trimming removed 0 bases at V and 4 bases at J, with 13 bases between. Per the germline V gene, CDR1 is MGHRA and CDR2 is YSYEKL. The CDR3 loop is CASSQEGEVQYNSPLHF. CDR3 sequence (DNA): TGCGCCAGCAGCCAAGAAGGGGAAGTTCAGTATAATTCACCCCTCCACTTT.

CDR3 sequence (DNA): TGTGCCAGCAGCTTGGGTTCACCCCTCCACTTT. Protein: CASSLGSPLHF. The V gene is TRBV5-4, the J gene TRBJ1-6; unclear D gene. The CDR3 covers 11 residues. Germline V gene data show CDR1 as SGHNT and CDR2 as YYREEE (reference sequence). The V end was cut by 0 bases, the J end by 9 bases, with 1 base between.

The chain has TRBV7-2 and TRBJ2-1; 7 nucleotides match TRBD2. The CDR3 has 14 amino acids. The V gene's germline CDR1 is SGHTA and CDR2 FQGNSA. The trim removed 3 bases at V and 5 bases at J, leaving 4 bases unmatched. CDR3 sequence reads: CASSFGGTNNEQFF. The CDR3 nucleotides read TGTGCCAGCAGCTTCGGAGGGACTAACAATGAGCAGTTCTTC.

The genes are TRBV29-1 and TRBJ2-1, with 12 bases that match TRBD2. Trimming cost V 7 bases and J 4 bases; bases outside gene matches: 8. CDR1 is SQVTM, CDR2 ANQGSEA, per germline. The CDR3 totals 15 residues. The CDR3: CSGTGLAGLYNEQFF. The CDR3, as DNA: TGCAGCGGCACCGGACTAGCGGGACTGTACAATGAGCAGTTCTTC.

The chain uses TRBV6-1 and TRBJ2-3; 9 bases fit TRBD1. The CDR3 has 16 amino acids. V trimming: 2 bases; J trimming: 3 bases; junction bases outside the gene matches: 6. Germline values: CDR1 MNHNS, CDR2 SASEGT. The chain's CDR3 is CASSEWGTGSTDTQYF. Written as DNA, the CDR3 is TGTGCCAGCAGTGAATGGGGGACAGGGTCGACAGATACGCAGTATTTT.

V usage is TRBV19 and J usage is TRBJ1-5; D remains unclear. The CDR3 runs 12 residues. CDR1 and CDR2 from the germline V gene are LNHDA and SQIVND (reference sequence). V was trimmed by 5 bases and J by 4 bases, leaving 6 bases between them. The CDR3 region is CASSGWNQPQHF. DNA for the CDR3: TGTGCCAGTAGTGGGTGGAATCAGCCCCAGCATTTT.

The sample holds one count of this clone. The V gene is TRBV13, the J gene TRBJ2-3; D is unclear. V lost 3 bases and J lost 4, with 5 bases in between. Germline lookup yields CDR1 PRHDT and CDR2 FYEKMQ (reference sequence). CDR3 length: 12 residues. The CDR3: CASSLAPDTQYF. For the CDR3, the DNA is TGTGCCAGCAGCTTGGCTCCAGATACGCAGTATTTT.

The genes are TRBV7-3 and TRBJ2-2, with 16 bases that match TRBD2. The germline gives CDR1 SGHTA, CDR2 FQGTGA. The V and J ends lost 5 bases and 7 bases, in that order; junction bases with no gene match: 13. This CDR3 region has 19 residues. In nucleotides, the CDR3 is TGTGCCAGCAGCCCCTTGGGACTAGCGGGAGGGCCCTCCGGCGGGGAGCTGTTTTTT. This gives the protein CASSPLGLAGGPSGGELFF.

The rearrangement uses TRBV14 and TRBJ2-1; 8 bases line up with TRBD2. CDR1 SGHDN and CDR2 FVKESK come from the germline V gene. The CDR3 has 15 residues. The V segment lost 1 base and the J segment 8 bases; nucleotides outside the gene matches: 7. CDR3 loop: CASSQVSGEGDEQFF. In DNA, the CDR3 is TGTGCCAGCAGCCAAGTTAGCGGGGAGGGCGATGAGCAGTTCTTC.

This clone was picked up one time. The chain combines TRBV28 with TRBJ2-2; D remains ambiguous. The germline V and J ends were trimmed by 5 bases and 6 bases, with 7 bases remaining between them. The V gene's germline CDR1 is MDHEN and CDR2 SYDVKM. The CDR3 totals 12 residues. The CDR3 coding sequence is TGTGCCAGCAGTCCGTGGGCCGGGGAGCTGTTTTTT. Its translation is CASSPWAGELFF.

This clone was recorded a few times. The V gene is TRBV19, the J gene TRBJ2-2; perhaps D is TRBD1 or TRBD2 (5 bases each). Trimming removed 3 bases at V and 3 bases at J, with 8 bases between. Looked up from germline, CDR1 is LNHDA and CDR2 is SQIVND (reference sequence). This CDR3 spans 14 amino acids. The CDR3: CASSIGTYTGELFF. The DNA of the CDR3 is TGTGCCAGTAGTATCGGGACCTACACCGGGGAGCTGTTTTTT.

The chain is built from TRBV6-1 and TRBJ1-1, with 8 nucleotides matching TRBD1. V trimming: 8 bases; J trimming: 3 bases; junction bases outside the gene matches: 11. CDR3 length: 15 amino acids. CDR1 and CDR2 from the germline V gene are MNHNS and SASEGT. The chain's CDR3 is CASQGQDIMYTEAFF. The CDR3 nucleotides read TGTGCCAGCCAGGGACAGGACATAATGTACACTGAAGCTTTCTTT.

This rearrangement joins TRBV7-8 to TRBJ2-5, with D hard to call. This CDR3 is built from 10 residues. Trimming pared 3 bases from V and 7 bases from J, leaving 3 bases between. Germline lookup yields CDR1 SGHVS and CDR2 FQNEAQ. The CDR3 sequence: CASSFGTQYF. DNA for the CDR3: TGTGCCAGCAGCTTTGGGACCCAGTACTTC.

This clone was seen a single time. The chain couples TRBV28 to TRBJ1-6, with 7 positions matching TRBD1. The germline V gene encodes CDR1 MDHEN and CDR2 SYDVKM. V lost 5 bases, J lost 7 bases, and 5 bases stayed unmatched. This CDR3 contains 14 residues. DNA of the CDR3: TGTGCCAGCAGTCTGACAGGGTTGAATTCACCCCTCCACTTT. Protein product: CASSLTGLNSPLHF.